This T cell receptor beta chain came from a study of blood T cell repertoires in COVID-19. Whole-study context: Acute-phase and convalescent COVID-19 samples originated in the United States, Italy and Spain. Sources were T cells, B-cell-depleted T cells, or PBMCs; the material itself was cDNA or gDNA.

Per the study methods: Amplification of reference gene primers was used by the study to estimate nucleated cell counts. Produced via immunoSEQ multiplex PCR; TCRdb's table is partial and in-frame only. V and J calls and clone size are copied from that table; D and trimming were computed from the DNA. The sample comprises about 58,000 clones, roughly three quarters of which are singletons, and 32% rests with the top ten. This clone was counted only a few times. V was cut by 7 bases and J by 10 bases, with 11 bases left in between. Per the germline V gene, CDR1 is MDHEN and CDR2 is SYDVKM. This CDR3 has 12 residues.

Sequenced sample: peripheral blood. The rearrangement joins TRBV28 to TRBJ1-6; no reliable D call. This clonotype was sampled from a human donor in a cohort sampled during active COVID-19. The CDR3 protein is CASTLVGSPLHF. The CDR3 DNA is TGTGCCAGCACCCTGGTTGGCTCACCCCTCCACTTT.